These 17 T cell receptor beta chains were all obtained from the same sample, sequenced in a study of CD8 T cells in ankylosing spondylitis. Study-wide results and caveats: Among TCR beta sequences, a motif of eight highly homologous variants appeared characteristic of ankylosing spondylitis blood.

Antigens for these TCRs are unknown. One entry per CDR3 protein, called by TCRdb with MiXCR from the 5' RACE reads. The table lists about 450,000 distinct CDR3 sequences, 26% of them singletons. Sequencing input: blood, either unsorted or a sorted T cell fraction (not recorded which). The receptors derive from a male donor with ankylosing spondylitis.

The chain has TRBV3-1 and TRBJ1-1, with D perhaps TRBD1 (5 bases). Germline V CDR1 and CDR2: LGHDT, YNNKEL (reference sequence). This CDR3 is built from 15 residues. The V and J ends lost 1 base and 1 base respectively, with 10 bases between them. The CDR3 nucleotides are TGTGCCAGCAGCCAAGGTGGGACGTGGAACACTGAAGCTTTCTTT. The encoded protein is CASSQGGTWNTEAFF.

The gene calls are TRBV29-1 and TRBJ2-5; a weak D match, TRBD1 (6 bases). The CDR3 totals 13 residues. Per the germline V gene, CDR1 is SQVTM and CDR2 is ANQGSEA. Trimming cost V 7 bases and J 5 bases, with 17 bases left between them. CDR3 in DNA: TGCAGCGCCTCGGGGCAGGGGTGGGAGACCCAGTACTTC. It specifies CSASGQGWETQYF.

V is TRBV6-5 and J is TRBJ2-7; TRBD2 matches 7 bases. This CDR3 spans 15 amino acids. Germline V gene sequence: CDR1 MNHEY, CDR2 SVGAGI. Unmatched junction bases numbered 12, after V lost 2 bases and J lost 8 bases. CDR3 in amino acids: CASSYEGGGEAKQYV. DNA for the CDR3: TGTGCCAGCAGTTACGAGGGTGGGGGGGAGGCGAAGCAGTACGTC.

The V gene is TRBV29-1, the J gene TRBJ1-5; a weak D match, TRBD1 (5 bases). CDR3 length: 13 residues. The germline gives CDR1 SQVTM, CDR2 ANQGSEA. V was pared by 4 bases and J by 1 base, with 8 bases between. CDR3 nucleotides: TGCAGCGTTGCCCAGGGAAGCAATCAGCCCCAGCATTTT. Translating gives CSVAQGSNQPQHF.

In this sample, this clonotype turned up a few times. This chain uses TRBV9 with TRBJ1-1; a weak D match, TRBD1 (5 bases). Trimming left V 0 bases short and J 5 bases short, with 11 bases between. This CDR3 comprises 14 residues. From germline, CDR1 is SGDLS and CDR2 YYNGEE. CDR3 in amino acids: CASSVVGAGTEAFF. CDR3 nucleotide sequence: TGTGCCAGCAGCGTAGTTGGGGCCGGGACTGAAGCTTTCTTT.

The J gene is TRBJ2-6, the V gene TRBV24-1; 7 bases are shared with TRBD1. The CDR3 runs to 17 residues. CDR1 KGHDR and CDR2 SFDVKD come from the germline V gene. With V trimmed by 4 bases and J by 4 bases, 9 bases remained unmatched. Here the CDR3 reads CATSESGGLPGANVLTF. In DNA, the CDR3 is TGTGCCACCAGTGAATCAGGGGGTCTCCCCGGGGCCAACGTCCTGACTTTC.

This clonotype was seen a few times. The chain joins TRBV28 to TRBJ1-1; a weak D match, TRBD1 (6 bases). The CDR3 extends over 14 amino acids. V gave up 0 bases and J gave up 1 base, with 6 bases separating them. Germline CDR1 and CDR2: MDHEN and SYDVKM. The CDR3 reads CASSLWTGNTEAFF. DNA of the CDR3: TGTGCCAGCAGTTTATGGACAGGGAACACTGAAGCTTTCTTT.

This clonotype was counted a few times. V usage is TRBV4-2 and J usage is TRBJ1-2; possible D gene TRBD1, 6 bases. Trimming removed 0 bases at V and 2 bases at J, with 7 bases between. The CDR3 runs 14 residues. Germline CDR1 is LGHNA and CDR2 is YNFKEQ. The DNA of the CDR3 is TGTGCCAGCAGCCAAGAGGGGGCCAACTATGGCTACACCTTC. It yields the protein CASSQEGANYGYTF.

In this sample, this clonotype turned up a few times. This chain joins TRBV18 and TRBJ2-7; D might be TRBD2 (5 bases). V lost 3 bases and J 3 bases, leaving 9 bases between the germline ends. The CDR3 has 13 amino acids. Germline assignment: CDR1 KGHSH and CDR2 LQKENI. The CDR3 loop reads CASSPEVDYEQYF. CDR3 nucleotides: TGTGCCAGCTCACCGGAGGTCGACTACGAGCAGTACTTC.

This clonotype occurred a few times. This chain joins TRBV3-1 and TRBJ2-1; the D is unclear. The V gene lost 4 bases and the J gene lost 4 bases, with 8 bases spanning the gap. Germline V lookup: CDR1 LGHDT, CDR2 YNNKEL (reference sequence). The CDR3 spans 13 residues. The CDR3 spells CASSPPRYNEQFF. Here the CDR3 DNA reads TGTGCCAGCAGCCCCCCCAGATACAATGAGCAGTTCTTC.

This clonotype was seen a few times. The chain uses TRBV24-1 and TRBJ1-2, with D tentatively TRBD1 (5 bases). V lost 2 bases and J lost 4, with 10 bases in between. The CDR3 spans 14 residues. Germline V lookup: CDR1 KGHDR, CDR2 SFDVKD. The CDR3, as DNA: TGTGCCACCAGTGATTGGAGACAGAGCTATGGCTACACCTTC. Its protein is CATSDWRQSYGYTF.

This CDR3 is CASSFLGQGSDTQYF. DNA for the CDR3: TGTGCCAGCAGCTTCTTAGGGCAGGGGTCAGATACGCAGTATTTT. J is TRBJ2-3 and V is TRBV7-2, with D perhaps TRBD1 (6 bases). Per germline, CDR1 SGHTA and CDR2 FQGNSA. Trimming pared 3 bases from V and 4 bases from J, leaving 14 bases between. The CDR3 runs to 15 residues.

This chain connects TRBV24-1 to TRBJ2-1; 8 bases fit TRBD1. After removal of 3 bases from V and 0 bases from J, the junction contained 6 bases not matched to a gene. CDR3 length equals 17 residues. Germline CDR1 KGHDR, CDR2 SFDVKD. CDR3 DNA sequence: TGTGCCACCAGTGATATCCGACAGGGGAGCTCCTACAATGAGCAGTTCTTC. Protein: CATSDIRQGSSYNEQFF.

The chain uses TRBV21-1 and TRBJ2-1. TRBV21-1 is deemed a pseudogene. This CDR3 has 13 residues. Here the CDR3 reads CASSKEPLSEQFF. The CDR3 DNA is TGTGCCAGCAGCAAAGAGCCCTTAAGTGAGCAGTTCTTC.

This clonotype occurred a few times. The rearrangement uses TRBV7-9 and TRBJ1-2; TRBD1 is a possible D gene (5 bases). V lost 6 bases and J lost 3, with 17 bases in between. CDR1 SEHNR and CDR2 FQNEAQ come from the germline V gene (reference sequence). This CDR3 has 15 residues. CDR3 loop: CASSPYGQGHYGYTF. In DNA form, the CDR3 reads TGTGCCAGCAGTCCTTATGGGCAGGGACACTATGGCTACACCTTC. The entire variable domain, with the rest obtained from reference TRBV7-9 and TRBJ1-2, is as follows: DTGVSQNPRHKITKRGQNVTFRCDPISEHNRLYWYRQTLGQGPEFLTYFQNEAQLEKSRLLSDRFSAERPKGSFSTLEIQRTEQGDSAMYLCASSPYGQGHYGYTFGSGTRLTVV.

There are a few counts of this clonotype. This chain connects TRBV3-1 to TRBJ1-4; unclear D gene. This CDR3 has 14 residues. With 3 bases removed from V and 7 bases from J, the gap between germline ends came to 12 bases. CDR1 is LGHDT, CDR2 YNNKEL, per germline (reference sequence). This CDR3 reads CASSQRGEGEKLFF. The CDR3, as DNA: TGTGCCAGCAGCCAGCGGGGAGAGGGTGAAAAACTGTTTTTT.

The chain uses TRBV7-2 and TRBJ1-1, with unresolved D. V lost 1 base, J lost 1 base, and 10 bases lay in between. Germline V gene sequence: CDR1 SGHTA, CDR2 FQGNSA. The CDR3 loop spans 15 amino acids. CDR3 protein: CASSLGATPNTEAFF. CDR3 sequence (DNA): TGTGCCAGCAGCTTAGGGGCGACACCGAACACTGAAGCTTTCTTT.